A selection of T cell receptor beta chains follows, all from one sample in a study of graft-versus-host responses after intestinal transplantation. These receptors' antigens are unknown. Sequencing was performed with immunoSEQ multiplex PCR; in TCRdb, only in-frame clones are kept and a portion is missing. The profile shows around 100,000 clones, approximately 94% of them singletons. The specimen was unstimulated CD4+ T cells sorted from spleen or lymph node cells, collected before transplant. These TCRs come from a human donor who was the organ donor for an intestinal transplant. CDR3s include the opening cysteine and the closing phenylalanine or tryptophan. The order of the fields is J gene, CDR3 length, clone size, D gene, V gene, CDR3 DNA, CDR3 protein. A D gene is named only where the DNA matches it firmly. Clone size is shown for a subset of rows, as once, few, many or a class of expanded clone.

j_gene: TRBJ1-5
len: 14
abundance: NA
d_gene: NA
v_gene: TRBV4-1
CDR3nt: TGCGCCAGCAGCCAAGATCACAGCAATCAGCCCCAGCATTTT
CDR3aa: CASSQDHSNQPQHF

j_gene: TRBJ1-2
len: 14
abundance: NA
d_gene: NA
v_gene: TRBV9
CDR3nt: TGTGCCAGCAGCGATACAGGTGCCATCTATGGCTACACCTTC
CDR3aa: CASSDTGAIYGYTF

j_gene: TRBJ2-5
len: 17
abundance: NA
d_gene: NA
v_gene: TRBV7-2
CDR3nt: TGTGCCAGCGCCGGGGGTGGGGCAACTCATAAGGGGGAGACCCAGTACTTC
CDR3aa: CASAGGGATHKGETQYF

j_gene: TRBJ2-1
len: 19
abundance: NA
d_gene: TRBD2
v_gene: TRBV4-3
CDR3nt: TGCGCCAGCAGCCAAGGGACTAGCGGGAGTGCGGGTCCCTACAATGAGCAGTTCTTC
CDR3aa: CASSQGTSGSAGPYNEQFF

j_gene: TRBJ1-1
len: 14
abundance: NA
d_gene: NA
v_gene: TRBV19
CDR3nt: TGTGCCAGTAGACCGGGACATCAGAACACTGAAGCTTTCTTT
CDR3aa: CASRPGHQNTEAFF

j_gene: TRBJ1-2
len: 15
abundance: NA
d_gene: NA
v_gene: TRBV15
CDR3nt: TGTGCCACCAGCAGGGGGGACGCCACTAACTATGGCTACACCTTC
CDR3aa: CATSRGDATNYGYTF

j_gene: TRBJ2-5
len: 13
abundance: NA
d_gene: TRBD1
v_gene: TRBV6-1
CDR3nt: TGTGCCAGCAGGGTAACAGGGGAAGAGACCCAGTACTTC
CDR3aa: CASRVTGEETQYF

j_gene: TRBJ2-3
len: 13
abundance: NA
d_gene: NA
v_gene: TRBV18
CDR3nt: TGTGCCAGCTCACCGGGGGTCACAGATACGCAGTATTTT
CDR3aa: CASSPGVTDTQYF

j_gene: TRBJ1-2
len: 13
abundance: once
d_gene: NA
v_gene: TRBV18
CDR3nt: TGTGCCAGCTCACCAGGGGCAGACTATGGCTACACCTTC
CDR3aa: CASSPGADYGYTF

j_gene: TRBJ2-7
len: 14
abundance: NA
d_gene: NA
v_gene: TRBV11-2
CDR3nt: TGTGCCAGCAGCTTAGCGGTTGGTACCTACGAGCAGTACTTC
CDR3aa: CASSLAVGTYEQYF

j_gene: TRBJ1-3
len: 16
abundance: NA
d_gene: NA
v_gene: TRBV4-1
CDR3nt: TGCGCCAGCAGCCAACGCCAGGGGAGGGATGGAAACACCATATATTTT
CDR3aa: CASSQRQGRDGNTIYF

j_gene: TRBJ1-5
len: 15
abundance: NA
d_gene: NA
v_gene: TRBV4-3
CDR3nt: TGCGCCAGCAGAGGGAAGGGCCTTAGCAATCAGCCCCAGCATTTT
CDR3aa: CASRGKGLSNQPQHF

j_gene: TRBJ1-2
len: 14
abundance: NA
d_gene: TRBD1
v_gene: TRBV7-9
CDR3nt: TGTGCCAGCAGCTTACGGGACAGGGGCTATGGCTACACCTTC
CDR3aa: CASSLRDRGYGYTF

j_gene: TRBJ2-7
len: 14
abundance: NA
d_gene: NA
v_gene: TRBV5-1
CDR3nt: TGCGCCAGCAGCGGGCGTGGGGACCCCTACGAGCAGTACTTC
CDR3aa: CASSGRGDPYEQYF

j_gene: TRBJ2-1
len: 15
abundance: NA
d_gene: TRBD1
v_gene: TRBV7-2
CDR3nt: TGTGCCAGCAGTCCCGGGACAGGGGATTTCTATGAGCAGTTCTTC
CDR3aa: CASSPGTGDFYEQFF

j_gene: TRBJ2-1
len: 13
abundance: NA
d_gene: NA
v_gene: TRBV11-2
CDR3nt: TGTGCCAGCAGCTTAGATTGGGGGGATGAGCAGTTCTTC
CDR3aa: CASSLDWGDEQFF

j_gene: TRBJ2-3
len: 16
abundance: NA
d_gene: TRBD2
v_gene: TRBV7-2
CDR3nt: TGTGCCAGTAGCTCCGGACTAGCGGGAGCGACAGATACGCAGTATTTT
CDR3aa: CASSSGLAGATDTQYF

j_gene: TRBJ2-7
len: 14
abundance: NA
d_gene: NA
v_gene: TRBV28
CDR3nt: TGTGCCAGCAGCGGACTCCTAGTGGGGCTCGAGCAGTACTTC
CDR3aa: CASSGLLVGLEQYF

j_gene: TRBJ2-7
len: 15
abundance: NA
d_gene: NA
v_gene: TRBV10-3
CDR3nt: TGTGCCATCAGTATTAGCTACAGGGATCTACACGAGCAGTACTTC
CDR3aa: CAISISYRDLHEQYF

j_gene: TRBJ2-7
len: 19
abundance: NA
d_gene: TRBD2
v_gene: TRBV9
CDR3nt: TGTGCCAGCAGCGTTCGACTAGCGGCGTATACTTATCTAGACTACGAGCAGTACTTC
CDR3aa: CASSVRLAAYTYLDYEQYF

j_gene: TRBJ2-2
len: 13
abundance: NA
d_gene: NA
v_gene: TRBV4-2
CDR3nt: TGTGCCAGCAGCCAAGCAAGGGCGTGGGAGCTGTTTTTT
CDR3aa: CASSQARAWELFF

j_gene: TRBJ1-2
len: 17
abundance: NA
d_gene: NA
v_gene: TRBV11-2
CDR3nt: TGTGCCAGCAGCCCAACTGGAAGGGGAGGCTCCCACTATGGCTACACCTTC
CDR3aa: CASSPTGRGGSHYGYTF

j_gene: TRBJ1-2
len: 14
abundance: NA
d_gene: TRBD1
v_gene: TRBV19
CDR3nt: TGTGCCAGTAACACGGACAGGGGGGCTCATGGCTACACCTTC
CDR3aa: CASNTDRGAHGYTF

j_gene: TRBJ1-2
len: 15
abundance: NA
d_gene: NA
v_gene: TRBV19
CDR3nt: TGTGCCAGTAGTATAGAGGGGGCGAACAACTATGGCTACACCTTC
CDR3aa: CASSIEGANNYGYTF

j_gene: TRBJ2-2
len: 12
abundance: NA
d_gene: NA
v_gene: TRBV6-1
CDR3nt: TGTGCCAGCACCTCAACCACCGGGGAGCTGTTTTTT
CDR3aa: CASTSTTGELFF

j_gene: TRBJ2-7
len: 15
abundance: NA
d_gene: NA
v_gene: TRBV11-3
CDR3nt: TGTGCCAGCAGCGACGTTGGGAGGTACCCCTACGAGCAGTACTTC
CDR3aa: CASSDVGRYPYEQYF

j_gene: TRBJ1-2
len: 13
abundance: NA
d_gene: NA
v_gene: TRBV5-4
CDR3nt: TGTGCCAGCAGCTTGGATGGGATTTATGGCTACACCTTC
CDR3aa: CASSLDGIYGYTF

j_gene: TRBJ2-5
len: 14
abundance: once
d_gene: NA
v_gene: TRBV5-1
CDR3nt: TGCGCCAGCTCTCCTCGGCAGGGCGAAGAGACCCAGTACTTC
CDR3aa: CASSPRQGEETQYF

j_gene: TRBJ2-3
len: 14
abundance: NA
d_gene: TRBD1
v_gene: TRBV6-1
CDR3nt: TGTGCCAGCAGGCGGGACAGGGTATCAGATACGCAGTATTTT
CDR3aa: CASRRDRVSDTQYF

j_gene: TRBJ1-2
len: 16
abundance: NA
d_gene: NA
v_gene: TRBV7-2
CDR3nt: TGTGCCAGCAGCTTAGAAGGTGCGGCTGGCCTCTATGGCTACACCTTC
CDR3aa: CASSLEGAAGLYGYTF

j_gene: TRBJ1-3
len: 11
abundance: few
d_gene: NA
v_gene: TRBV2
CDR3nt: TGTGCCAGCAGTGACGGAAACACCATATATTTT
CDR3aa: CASSDGNTIYF

j_gene: TRBJ1-1
len: 12
abundance: NA
d_gene: NA
v_gene: TRBV6-5
CDR3nt: TGTGCCAGCAGGTTCGGGGTCGCTGAAGCTTTCTTT
CDR3aa: CASRFGVAEAFF

j_gene: TRBJ1-5
len: 16
abundance: NA
d_gene: NA
v_gene: TRBV30
CDR3nt: TGTGCCTGGAGTGTACGTTCCGGGAGGGCCCGCCAGCCCCAGCATTTT
CDR3aa: CAWSVRSGRARQPQHF

j_gene: TRBJ1-1
len: 11
abundance: NA
d_gene: NA
v_gene: TRBV20-1
CDR3nt: TGCAGTGCTGAGGGTTACACTGAAGCTTTCTTT
CDR3aa: CSAEGYTEAFF

j_gene: TRBJ2-7
len: 18
abundance: NA
d_gene: TRBD1
v_gene: TRBV18
CDR3nt: TGTGCCAGCTCGGCCGGGACAGGGGTGGCCTTAGCGAGGGGCGAGCAGTACTTC
CDR3aa: CASSAGTGVALARGEQYF

j_gene: TRBJ1-4
len: 17
abundance: NA
d_gene: NA
v_gene: TRBV4-1
CDR3nt: TGCGCCAGCAGCCAACATCCCCTCCCCGGGAAAAATGAAAAACTGTTTTTT
CDR3aa: CASSQHPLPGKNEKLFF

j_gene: TRBJ1-2
len: 12
abundance: NA
d_gene: NA
v_gene: TRBV30
CDR3nt: TGTGCCTGGGCAGGGACGAACTATGGCTACACCTTC
CDR3aa: CAWAGTNYGYTF

j_gene: TRBJ2-7
len: 11
abundance: NA
d_gene: NA
v_gene: TRBV6-1
CDR3nt: TGTGCCAGCAGTGGTAATTACGAGCAGTACTTC
CDR3aa: CASSGNYEQYF

j_gene: TRBJ2-2
len: 15
abundance: NA
d_gene: NA
v_gene: TRBV5-1
CDR3nt: TGCGCCAGCAGCTTTTCGCAGGGGAAGGGCGGGGAGCTGTTTTTT
CDR3aa: CASSFSQGKGGELFF

j_gene: TRBJ2-3
len: 15
abundance: NA
d_gene: NA
v_gene: TRBV11-2
CDR3nt: TGTGCCAGCAGCGCTCTCCGTGGAGGCCCAGATACGCAGTATTTT
CDR3aa: CASSALRGGPDTQYF

j_gene: TRBJ2-5
len: 11
abundance: NA
d_gene: NA
v_gene: TRBV20-1
CDR3nt: TGCAGTGCTAGTGGGGGAGAGACCCAGTACTTC
CDR3aa: CSASGGETQYF

j_gene: TRBJ2-2
len: 13
abundance: NA
d_gene: NA
v_gene: TRBV11-2
CDR3nt: TGTGCCAGCAGCTTAACGAACACCGGGGAGCTGTTTTTT
CDR3aa: CASSLTNTGELFF

j_gene: TRBJ1-1
len: 12
abundance: NA
d_gene: NA
v_gene: TRBV7-9
CDR3nt: TGTGCCAGCAGTTCTAAGGATGTCCAAGCTTTCTTT
CDR3aa: CASSSKDVQAFF

j_gene: TRBJ2-5
len: 11
abundance: NA
d_gene: NA
v_gene: TRBV5-1
CDR3nt: TGCGCCAGCAGCTTGTCCGAGACCCAGTACTTC
CDR3aa: CASSLSETQYF

j_gene: TRBJ2-7
len: 12
abundance: NA
d_gene: NA
v_gene: TRBV7-2
CDR3nt: TGTGCCAGCAGCTTAGTAGGTACCGAGCAGTACTTC
CDR3aa: CASSLVGTEQYF

j_gene: TRBJ1-5
len: 15
abundance: once
d_gene: NA
v_gene: TRBV19
CDR3nt: TGTGCCAGTAGTATAGTGGGGGAATACATTCAGCCCCAGCATTTT
CDR3aa: CASSIVGEYIQPQHF

j_gene: TRBJ1-1
len: 13
abundance: NA
d_gene: NA
v_gene: TRBV9
CDR3nt: TGTGCCAGCAGTAGCTGGATGAACACTGAAGCTTTCTTT
CDR3aa: CASSSWMNTEAFF

j_gene: TRBJ1-4
len: 16
abundance: few
d_gene: NA
v_gene: TRBV4-3
CDR3nt: TGCGCCAGCAGCCAAGGGCTTGCCCAGGGGCTTGAAAAACTGTTTTTT
CDR3aa: CASSQGLAQGLEKLFF

j_gene: TRBJ2-5
len: 12
abundance: NA
d_gene: TRBD2
v_gene: TRBV6-5
CDR3nt: TGTGCCAGCCAGCGGGGCGAGGAGACCCAGTACTTC
CDR3aa: CASQRGEETQYF

j_gene: TRBJ1-1
len: 13
abundance: NA
d_gene: NA
v_gene: TRBV29-1
CDR3nt: TGCAGCGTTAGAGGGACTTTGAACACTGAAGCTTTCTTT
CDR3aa: CSVRGTLNTEAFF

j_gene: TRBJ1-5
len: 12
abundance: NA
d_gene: NA
v_gene: TRBV28
CDR3nt: TGTGCCAGCCGCGGAGCGAATCAGCCCCAGCATTTT
CDR3aa: CASRGANQPQHF

j_gene: TRBJ2-3
len: 14
abundance: NA
d_gene: TRBD2
v_gene: TRBV6-1
CDR3nt: TGTGCCATCGCACTAGCGGGGGGCACAGATACGCAGTATTTT
CDR3aa: CAIALAGGTDTQYF

j_gene: TRBJ1-2
len: 15
abundance: NA
d_gene: NA
v_gene: TRBV11-3
CDR3nt: TGTGCCAGCAGCTTAGAACGTTCTTCAGGCTATGGCTACACCTTC
CDR3aa: CASSLERSSGYGYTF

j_gene: TRBJ1-1
len: 15
abundance: few
d_gene: TRBD1
v_gene: TRBV10-3
CDR3nt: TGTGCCATCAGTGACCCGGGACAGGGGAGGGATGAAGCTTTCTTT
CDR3aa: CAISDPGQGRDEAFF

j_gene: TRBJ2-2
len: 15
abundance: NA
d_gene: TRBD2
v_gene: TRBV4-2
CDR3nt: TGTGCCAGCAGCCCGGGACTAGCGGGGACCGGGGAGCTGTTTTTT
CDR3aa: CASSPGLAGTGELFF

j_gene: TRBJ1-2
len: 11
abundance: NA
d_gene: NA
v_gene: TRBV5-4
CDR3nt: TGTGCCACCGGGACCTACTATGGCTACACCTTC
CDR3aa: CATGTYYGYTF

j_gene: TRBJ1-2
len: 15
abundance: once
d_gene: TRBD1
v_gene: TRBV5-6
CDR3nt: TGTGCCAGCAGCTTCACAAAAACAGGGGAGGATGGCTACACCTTC
CDR3aa: CASSFTKTGEDGYTF

j_gene: TRBJ2-1
len: 16
abundance: NA
d_gene: TRBD2
v_gene: TRBV5-1
CDR3nt: TGCGCCAGCAGCCTTGACGTCTCTAGCGGGACTAATGAGCAGTTCTTC
CDR3aa: CASSLDVSSGTNEQFF

j_gene: TRBJ2-1
len: 15
abundance: NA
d_gene: NA
v_gene: TRBV29-1
CDR3nt: TGCAGCACCAACGGAGGCTCCATGGGATACAATGAGCAGTTCTTC
CDR3aa: CSTNGGSMGYNEQFF